Listed below are T cell receptor beta chains from one sample, sequenced in a study of T cell responses to AZD1222 COVID-19 vaccine. The assay was immunoSEQ multiplex PCR, and TCRdb's table has in-frame clones only and misses some. The sample consists of more than 140,000 clones, more than 70% of them appearing once. Sequencing used peripheral blood, obtained on day 0 of MenACWY control vaccination. The source is an adult in good health. Both conserved end residues are part of each CDR3. The order of the fields is clone size, D gene, V gene, CDR3 length, J gene, CDR3 protein, CDR3 DNA. The D gene is left open where the match is weak. Clone size appears in some rows only: once, few, many, or a class for an expanded clone.

size: -
D: -
V: TRBV5-5
length: 16
J: TRBJ2-2
CDR3: CASSLGLTGNTGELFF
DNA: TGTGCCAGCAGCTTGGGCTTGACGGGGAACACCGGGGAGCTGTTTTTT

size: -
D: -
V: TRBV14
length: 15
J: TRBJ1-2
CDR3: CASSQGGRSYYGYTF
DNA: TGTGCCAGCAGCCAAGGCGGTCGCAGCTACTATGGCTACACCTTC

size: -
D: -
V: TRBV9
length: 16
J: TRBJ1-3
CDR3: CASSAASQGTGNTIYF
DNA: TGTGCCAGCAGCGCCGCATCCCAGGGAACTGGAAACACCATATATTTT

size: -
D: -
V: TRBV6-2/TRBV6-3
length: 13
J: TRBJ2-7
CDR3: CASSYTSIAKQYF
DNA: TGTGCCAGCAGTTACACCTCGATAGCGAAGCAGTACTTC

size: -
D: TRBD1
V: TRBV19
length: 16
J: TRBJ1-2
CDR3: CASSMLTGTEGYGYTF
DNA: TGTGCCAGTAGTATGTTAACCGGGACAGAGGGGTATGGCTACACCTTC

size: -
D: -
V: TRBV12-3/TRBV12-4
length: 12
J: TRBJ2-7
CDR3: CASSLVAGEQYF
DNA: TGTGCCAGCAGTTTAGTAGCTGGCGAGCAGTACTTC

size: -
D: TRBD1
V: TRBV6-5
length: 14
J: TRBJ2-7
CDR3: CASSTDRVASEQYF
DNA: TGTGCCAGCAGTACGGACAGGGTCGCGAGCGAGCAGTACTTC

size: -
D: TRBD1
V: TRBV9
length: 13
J: TRBJ1-2
CDR3: CASTVQGAQGYTF
DNA: TGTGCCAGCACGGTACAGGGGGCGCAGGGCTACACCTTC

size: few
D: -
V: TRBV4-1
length: 16
J: TRBJ1-2
CDR3: CASSPGPTEYFYGYTF
DNA: TGCGCCAGCAGCCCAGGCCCCACAGAGTATTTTTATGGCTACACCTTC

size: -
D: TRBD1
V: TRBV27
length: 17
J: TRBJ2-2
CDR3: CASSYGTGSLIVGELFF
DNA: TGTGCCAGCAGTTACGGGACAGGGTCACTAATTGTCGGGGAGCTGTTTTTT

size: -
D: -
V: TRBV19
length: 12
J: TRBJ1-2
CDR3: CASSIIDRGYTF
DNA: TGTGCCAGTAGTATCATAGATCGTGGCTACACCTTC

size: few
D: -
V: TRBV12-3/TRBV12-4
length: 11
J: TRBJ2-1
CDR3: CASREGNEQFF
DNA: TGTGCCAGCAGAGAGGGGAATGAGCAGTTCTTC

size: -
D: -
V: TRBV29-1
length: 13
J: TRBJ2-7
CDR3: CSVAFPGTYEQYF
DNA: TGCAGCGTTGCTTTTCCGGGGACCTACGAGCAGTACTTC

size: -
D: -
V: TRBV5-1
length: 16
J: TRBJ2-2
CDR3: CASSITGTPATGELFF
DNA: TGCGCCAGCAGCATAACCGGGACTCCGGCGACCGGGGAGCTGTTTTTT

size: -
D: TRBD1
V: TRBV5-4
length: 15
J: TRBJ1-3
CDR3: CASSGTGKVGNTIYF
DNA: TGTGCCAGCAGCGGGACAGGGAAGGTCGGAAACACCATATATTTT

size: -
D: -
V: TRBV9
length: 16
J: TRBJ2-3
CDR3: CASSVSIAVDKYTQYF
DNA: TGTGCCAGCAGCGTTTCGATAGCGGTTGATAAGTATACGCAGTATTTT

size: few
D: TRBD1
V: TRBV7-9
length: 13
J: TRBJ1-1
CDR3: CASSLAGQGKGFF
DNA: TGTGCCAGCAGCTTAGCGGGACAGGGGAAGGGTTTCTTT

size: -
D: -
V: TRBV14
length: 12
J: TRBJ1-3
CDR3: CASSPRANTIYF
DNA: TGTGCCAGCAGCCCCCGGGCAAACACCATATATTTT

size: -
D: TRBD2
V: TRBV18
length: 14
J: TRBJ2-7
CDR3: CASSPLGEGLEQYF
DNA: TGTGCCAGCTCACCACTGGGGGAGGGCCTCGAGCAGTACTTC

size: -
D: -
V: TRBV15
length: 15
J: TRBJ1-1
CDR3: CATSRDVGAGTEAFF
DNA: TGTGCCACCAGCAGAGATGTGGGGGCTGGGACTGAAGCTTTCTTT

size: once
D: -
V: TRBV6-6
length: 13
J: TRBJ2-7
CDR3: CASSYSRAYEQYF
DNA: TGTGCCAGCAGTTACTCCCGAGCCTACGAGCAGTACTTC

size: -
D: TRBD1
V: TRBV6-2/TRBV6-3
length: 14
J: TRBJ1-2
CDR3: CASSTTGGYYGYTF
DNA: TGTGCCAGCAGCACAACAGGGGGCTACTATGGCTACACCTTC

size: -
D: -
V: TRBV6-5
length: 12
J: TRBJ1-3
CDR3: CASRSFGNTIYF
DNA: TGTGCCAGCAGGAGCTTTGGAAACACCATATATTTT

size: -
D: -
V: TRBV30
length: 12
J: TRBJ1-2
CDR3: CAWIRGGHGYTF
DNA: TGTGCCTGGATAAGAGGGGGACATGGCTACACCTTC

size: -
D: -
V: TRBV11-3
length: 15
J: TRBJ1-2
CDR3: CASSLGGPANYGYTF
DNA: TGTGCCAGCAGCTTAGGAGGCCCAGCTAACTATGGCTACACCTTC

size: once
D: TRBD2
V: TRBV9
length: 15
J: TRBJ2-1
CDR3: CASSPTSGLYNEQFF
DNA: TGTGCCAGCAGCCCAACTAGCGGGCTTTACAATGAGCAGTTCTTC

size: few
D: -
V: TRBV11-3
length: 11
J: TRBJ1-1
CDR3: CASSTDTEAFF
DNA: TGTGCCAGCAGCACCGACACTGAAGCTTTCTTT

size: -
D: -
V: TRBV6-5
length: 15
J: TRBJ2-1
CDR3: CASSYGGGSIGEQFF
DNA: TGTGCCAGCAGTTACGGGGGTGGTAGTATAGGGGAGCAGTTCTTC

size: -
D: -
V: TRBV28
length: 15
J: TRBJ1-4
CDR3: CASSSPPAGGEKLFF
DNA: TGTGCCAGCAGTTCCCCTCCGGCAGGAGGGGAAAAACTGTTTTTT

size: -
D: -
V: TRBV28
length: 15
J: TRBJ1-6
CDR3: CASSFGGSDNSPLHF
DNA: TGTGCCAGCAGTTTTGGGGGTTCTGATAATTCACCCCTCCACTTT

size: -
D: -
V: TRBV19
length: 14
J: TRBJ1-1
CDR3: CASSIGSMNTEAFF
DNA: TGTGCCAGTAGTATAGGCAGCATGAACACTGAAGCTTTCTTT

size: few
D: -
V: TRBV10-3
length: 13
J: TRBJ1-1
CDR3: CAISGRAGVEAFF
DNA: TGTGCCATCAGTGGCAGGGCTGGAGTTGAAGCTTTCTTT

size: -
D: -
V: TRBV6-1
length: 12
J: TRBJ1-2
CDR3: CASSESGFGYTF
DNA: TGTGCCAGCAGTGAATCAGGGTTTGGCTACACCTTC

size: -
D: -
V: TRBV7-2
length: 14
J: TRBJ2-7
CDR3: CASSWGRSSYEQYF
DNA: TGTGCCAGCAGCTGGGGACGGAGCTCCTACGAGCAGTACTTC

size: -
D: TRBD1
V: TRBV6-6
length: 12
J: TRBJ1-2
CDR3: CASSEGQYGYTF
DNA: TGTGCCAGCAGTGAGGGACAGTATGGCTACACCTTC